This T cell receptor (beta chain) was profiled in a study of blood T cell repertoires in COVID-19. The wider study: Both acute and convalescent COVID-19 samples were obtained from the United States, Italy and Spain.

Sequencing used immunoSEQ multiplex PCR; TCRdb keeps in-frame clones, though not all of them. The table has about 160,000 clones, around three quarters seen once. The sequencing input was peripheral blood. This receptor was identified in a man aged 60 to 75 with acute or convalescent COVID-19.

CDR3 sequence reads: CASSFNRVGSGANVLTF. As DNA, the CDR3 is TGTGCCAGCAGCTTCAACAGGGTTGGATCTGGGGCCAACGTCCTGACTTTC. This sequence joins TRBV7-2 and TRBJ2-6; possibly TRBD1 for D (6 bases). With 3 bases removed from V and 1 base from J, the gap between germline ends came to 13 bases. This CDR3 spans 17 amino acids. Germline V lookup: CDR1 SGHTA, CDR2 FQGNSA.